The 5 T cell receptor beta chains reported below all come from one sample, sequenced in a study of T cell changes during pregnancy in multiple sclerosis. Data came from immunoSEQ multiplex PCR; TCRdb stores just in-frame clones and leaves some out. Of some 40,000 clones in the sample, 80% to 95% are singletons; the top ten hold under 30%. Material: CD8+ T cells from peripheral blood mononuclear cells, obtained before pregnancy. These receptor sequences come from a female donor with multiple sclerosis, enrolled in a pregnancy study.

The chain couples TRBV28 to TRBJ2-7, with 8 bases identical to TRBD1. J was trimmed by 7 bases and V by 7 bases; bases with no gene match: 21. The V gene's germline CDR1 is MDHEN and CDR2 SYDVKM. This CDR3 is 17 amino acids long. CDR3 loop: CASKRGNPGQGRREQYF. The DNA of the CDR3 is TGTGCCAGCAAGAGGGGGAACCCCGGACAGGGACGGAGGGAGCAGTACTTC.

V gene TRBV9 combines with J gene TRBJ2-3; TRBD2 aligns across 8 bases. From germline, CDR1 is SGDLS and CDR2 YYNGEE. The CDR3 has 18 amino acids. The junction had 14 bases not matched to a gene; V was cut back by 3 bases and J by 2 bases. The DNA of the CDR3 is TGTGCCAGCAGCGGATCCCCCCCAGCGGGGGAACTCACAGATACGCAGTATTTT. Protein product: CASSGSPPAGELTDTQYF.

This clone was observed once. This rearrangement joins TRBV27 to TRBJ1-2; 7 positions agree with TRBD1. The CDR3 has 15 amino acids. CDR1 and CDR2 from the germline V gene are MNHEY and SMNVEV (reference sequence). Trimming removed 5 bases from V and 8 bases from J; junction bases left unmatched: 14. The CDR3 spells CASSPYRGRQEGYTF. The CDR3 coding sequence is TGTGCCAGCAGTCCATACAGGGGCCGCCAAGAGGGCTACACCTTC.

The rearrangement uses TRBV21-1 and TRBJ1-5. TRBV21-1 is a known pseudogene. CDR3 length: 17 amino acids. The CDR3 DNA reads TGTGCCAGCAGCAAAGCGCGGGCAGCTTTGTACAATCAGCCCCAGCATTTT. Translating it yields CASSKARAALYNQPQHF.

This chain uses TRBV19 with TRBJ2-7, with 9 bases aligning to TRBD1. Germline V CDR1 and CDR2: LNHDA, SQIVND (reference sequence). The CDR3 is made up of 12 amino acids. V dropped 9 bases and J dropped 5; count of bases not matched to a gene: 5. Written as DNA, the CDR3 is TGTGCCAGCCTGGGACAGGGTCACGAGCAGTACTTC. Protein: CASLGQGHEQYF.